The 7 T cell receptor beta chains reported below all come from one sample, sequenced in a study of T cell responses to AZD1222 COVID-19 vaccine. Libraries were prepared by immunoSEQ multiplex PCR; TCRdb keeps only in-frame clonotypes and omits some of them. The sample lists around 150,000 clones, about nine tenths occurring once. The sequencing here drew on peripheral blood, taken 28 days after the second AZD1222 dose. The receptors stem from an adult who received the AZD1222 COVID-19 vaccine.

The gene calls are TRBV12-3 or TRBV12-4 and TRBJ2-5; no definite D call. V shed 3 bases and J shed 4 bases, with 9 bases lying between them. The CDR3 loop spans 13 amino acids. CDR3 in amino acids: CASSLGLRETQYF. The CDR3 DNA reads TGTGCCAGCAGTTTGGGTCTGAGAGAGACCCAGTACTTC.

The chain carries TRBV28 and TRBJ1-2, with 10 positions matching TRBD1. CDR1 and CDR2 (germline): MDHEN, SYDVKM. After removal of 1 base from V and 4 bases from J, the junction contained 6 bases not matched to a gene. This CDR3 contains 16 residues. CDR3 region: CASSLSGTGAGYGYTF. Written as DNA, the CDR3 is TGTGCCAGCAGTTTATCCGGGACAGGGGCGGGCTATGGCTACACCTTC.

V usage is TRBV11-2 and J usage is TRBJ2-1, with 9 positions matching TRBD2. Unmatched junction bases numbered 8, after V lost 1 base and J lost 7 bases. Per the germline V gene, CDR1 is SGHAT and CDR2 is FQNNGV. This CDR3 contains 16 residues. CDR3 sequence (DNA): TGTGCCAGCAGCTTAGTGCGCGGGAGGGCAGGTAATGAGCAGTTCTTC. Its translation: CASSLVRGRAGNEQFF.

This chain joins TRBV30 and TRBJ1-1; D uncertain. Trimming left V 0 bases short and J 3 bases short, with 14 bases between. The CDR3 has 15 residues. Germline loops: CDR1 GTSNPN, CDR2 SVGIG (reference sequence). The CDR3 nucleotides are TGTGCCTGGAGTGTAAAGGGCCTTGGGGACACTGAAGCTTTCTTT. This sequence encodes CAWSVKGLGDTEAFF.

The chain employs TRBV7-9 and TRBJ2-3; TRBD2 aligns across 7 bases. The CDR3 totals 14 residues. Looked up from germline, CDR1 is SEHNR and CDR2 is FQNEAQ (reference sequence). V shed 3 bases, J shed 3 bases, and the junction held 3 bases outside the gene matches. CDR3: CASSLAGETDTQYF. CDR3 nucleotides: TGTGCCAGCAGCTTGGCGGGAGAGACAGATACGCAGTATTTT.

The rearrangement joins TRBV3-1 (or the pseudogene TRBV3-2) to TRBJ1-2; D not resolved. The CDR3 totals 16 residues. Germline values: CDR1 LGHDT, CDR2 YNNKEL (reference sequence). With 0 bases removed from V and 5 bases from J, the gap between germline ends came to 16 bases. As DNA, the CDR3 is TGTGCCAGCAGCCAAGATCTTTATTCGAGGGCATATGGCTACACCTTC. Translated, it gives CASSQDLYSRAYGYTF.

This chain uses TRBV19 with TRBJ1-2; D is possibly TRBD1 (5 bases). Germline assignment: CDR1 LNHDA and CDR2 SQIVND (reference sequence). V was shortened by 7 bases and J by 0 bases, with 33 bases between the two germline ends. The CDR3 covers 21 residues. Written as DNA, the CDR3 is TGTGCCAGTAACAACGTGACAGAGAACAAATCCCTAACTCGAACTAACTATGGCTACACCTTC. It yields the protein CASNNVTENKSLTRTNYGYTF.